Listed here are 29 T cell receptor beta chains from one sample, sequenced in a study of blood T cell repertoires in COVID-19. This table comes from immunoSEQ multiplex PCR, and its TCRdb copy is limited to in-frame clones, with some not included. The data contain 50,000 or so clones, roughly 82% of them singletons. The source material was peripheral blood. The source of these receptors is a man aged 40-50 years with acute or convalescent COVID-19.

The chain couples TRBV3-1 (or the pseudogene TRBV3-2) to TRBJ2-2, with 8 bases fitting TRBD2. CDR1 and CDR2 (germline): LGHDT, YNNKEL (reference sequence). J lost 6 bases, V lost 6 bases, and 9 bases had no gene match. This CDR3 spans 15 amino acids. Here the CDR3 DNA reads TGTGCCAGCAGATCTGCGGGGGGTGTCGCCGGGGAGCTGTTTTTT. As protein: CASRSAGGVAGELFF.

The chain's CDR3 is CASSAGAQETQYF. CDR3 DNA sequence: TGCGCCAGCAGCGCAGGGGCTCAAGAGACCCAGTACTTC. This chain joins TRBV5-1 and TRBJ2-5; a weak D match, TRBD1 (6 bases). From germline, CDR1 is SGHRS and CDR2 YFSETQ. Trimming removed 4 bases at V and 2 bases at J, with 9 bases between. The CDR3 is made up of 13 amino acids.

The genes are TRBV19 and TRBJ1-2; D may be TRBD1 (6 bases). This CDR3 spans 16 amino acids. The germline V gene has CDR1 LNHDA and CDR2 SQIVND (reference sequence). The V and J ends lost 6 bases and 6 bases respectively, with 23 bases between them. CDR3 sequence: CASRRITQGGGHGYTF. The CDR3 nucleotides read TGTGCCAGTAGGAGAATTACTCAAGGGGGGGGCCATGGCTACACCTTC.

The chain joins TRBV2 to TRBJ1-4; TRBD1 might be the D (6 bases). In germline, CDR1 is SNHLY, CDR2 FYNNEI. Trimming stripped 6 bases from V and 8 bases from J, with 25 bases between. The length of the CDR3 is 17 residues. CDR3 DNA: TGTGCCAGCAGGAGCTTGGGACATCGGGCGATGGGCGAAAAACTGTTTTTT. Translation gives CASRSLGHRAMGEKLFF. Variable domain in full (rest from reference TRBV2 and TRBJ1-4): EPEVTQTPSHQVTQMGQEVILRCVPISNHLYFYWYRQILGQKVEFLVSFYNNEISEKSEIFDDQFSVERPDGSNFTLKIRSTKLEDSAMYFCASRSLGHRAMGEKLFFGSGTQLSVL.

The chain carries TRBV9 and TRBJ2-6; 7 nucleotides match TRBD2. This CDR3 region has 18 residues. V shed 0 bases and J 3 bases; nucleotides not matched to a gene: 9. CDR1 is SGDLS and CDR2 is YYNGEE in the germline V gene. The CDR3: CASSVGGGEVLGANVLTF. Written as DNA, the CDR3 is TGTGCCAGCAGCGTAGGGGGAGGGGAGGTACTTGGGGCCAACGTCCTGACTTTC.

The chain links TRBV20-1 to TRBJ1-1, with D perhaps TRBD1 (5 bases). Trimming removed 3 bases at V and 8 bases at J, with 10 bases between. The CDR3 runs to 11 residues. CDR1 is DFQATT, CDR2 SNEGSKA, per germline (reference sequence). The CDR3 here is CSASRQGEAFF. The CDR3 bases are TGCAGTGCTAGTAGGCAGGGAGAAGCTTTCTTT.

The table lists this clone with a few counts. The V and J genes are TRBV29-1 and TRBJ2-1; a weak D match, TRBD1 (6 bases). Trimming stripped 4 bases from V and 7 bases from J, with 14 bases between. This CDR3 is built from 13 residues. CDR1 and CDR2 from the germline V gene are SQVTM and ANQGSEA. The CDR3 coding sequence is TGCAGCGTTGTCAGGGGTGAGGGTAATGAGCAGTTCTTC. Encoded protein: CSVVRGEGNEQFF.

The rearrangement uses TRBV30 and TRBJ2-7, with D maybe TRBD1 (5 bases). Germline lookup yields CDR1 GTSNPN and CDR2 SVGIG (reference sequence). There are 14 residues in the CDR3. V lost 2 bases to trimming and J lost 2 bases, with 13 bases between them. CDR3 protein: CAWSRAGLTYEQYF. The CDR3 nucleotides are TGTGCCTGGAGTCGGGCAGGGCTAACCTACGAGCAGTACTTC.

There are a few counts of this clone. This chain connects TRBV6-5 to TRBJ2-7; 9 bases are shared with TRBD1. Trimming cost V 6 bases and J 3 bases; bases outside gene matches: 6. The CDR3 is made up of 14 amino acids. Germline lookup yields CDR1 MNHEY and CDR2 SVGAGI. CDR3 nucleotide sequence: TGTGCCAGCAGGGGACAGGGAATTATCTACGAGCAGTACTTC. It specifies CASRGQGIIYEQYF.

A remark on this clone: The sample contains more than one DNA sequence encoding this CDR3. The chain recombines TRBV11-2 with TRBJ1-6; TRBD1 might be the D (6 bases). CDR1 and CDR2 from the germline V gene are SGHAT and FQNNGV. This CDR3 has 15 residues. Trimming took 2 bases from V and 5 from J, leaving 10 bases between them. For the CDR3, the DNA is TGTGCCAGCAGCTTATCCCCAGGGGATAATTCACCCCTCCACTTT. Translation gives CASSLSPGDNSPLHF.

This clone occurred a few times. DNA of the CDR3: TGTGCCAGTAGTAGGCAGGGCTTCGTTGAAAAACTGTTTTTT. This gives the protein CASSRQGFVEKLFF. The chain joins TRBV19 to TRBJ1-4, with D perhaps matching TRBD1 (5 bases). The CDR3 totals 14 residues. Germline CDR1 reads LNHDA; CDR2 reads SQIVND (reference sequence). Trimming shortened V by 4 bases and J by 7 bases, and 13 bases separated the two germline ends.

In DNA, the CDR3 is TGTGCCAGCAGCGTGGGGGCTAGCGGGGGTGGGGCAGATACGCAGTATTTT. It translates to CASSVGASGGGADTQYF. The chain is built from TRBV9 and TRBJ2-3; TRBD2 matches 10 bases. V was clipped by 2 bases and J by 4 bases; unmatched bases: 10. The CDR3 contains 17 residues. Germline V gene data show CDR1 as SGDLS and CDR2 as YYNGEE.

Written as DNA, the CDR3 is TGTGCCAGTAGTAAAGCGGGGTCGAACACCGGGGAGCTGTTTTTT. This encodes CASSKAGSNTGELFF. The J gene is TRBJ2-2, the V gene TRBV19; 7 bases are a match to TRBD2. J lost 0 bases, V lost 4 bases, and 2 bases had no gene match. CDR1 is LNHDA and CDR2 is SQIVND in the germline V gene (reference sequence). This CDR3 has 15 residues.

This clone appeared once. V is TRBV7-6 and J is TRBJ2-5, with a weak D call TRBD2 (5 bases). The CDR3 is made up of 15 amino acids. Deletions cut 2 bases from V and 5 bases from J, with 15 bases between. The V gene's germline CDR1 is SGHVS and CDR2 FNYEAQ. The CDR3 DNA sequence: TGTGCCAGCAGCTTAAGGACTTATTTGGGGGAGACCCAGTACTTC. This sequence encodes CASSLRTYLGETQYF.

The chain carries TRBV5-4 and TRBJ2-5; 9 bases fit TRBD2. The CDR3 consists of 15 residues. Germline-derived CDR1 and CDR2 are SGHNT and YYREEE (reference sequence). J lost 5 bases, V lost 7 bases, and 12 bases had no gene match. The CDR3 spells CASSRSGGTGETQYF. DNA of the CDR3: TGTGCCAGCTCGCGGAGCGGGGGGACGGGGGAGACCCAGTACTTC.

The rearrangement uses TRBV19 and TRBJ2-6, with D possibly TRBD1 on 6 matching bases. The CDR3 is made up of 14 amino acids. Trimming removed 6 bases from V and 0 bases from J, with 6 bases in between. CDR1 LNHDA and CDR2 SQIVND come from the germline V gene (reference sequence). CDR3 protein: CASRDSSGANVLTF. CDR3 nucleotide sequence: TGTGCCAGTAGGGACAGCTCTGGGGCCAACGTCCTGACTTTC.

The chain links TRBV5-1 to TRBJ2-1; perhaps TRBD2 as D (6 bases). The CDR3 has 13 residues. Germline V CDR1 and CDR2: SGHRS, YFSETQ. V was cut by 0 bases and J by 6 bases, with 7 bases left in between. The CDR3 coding sequence is TGCGCCAGCAGCTTGGCCGGGGGCAATGAGCAGTTCTTC. This translates into CASSLAGGNEQFF.

This chain connects TRBV4-2 to TRBJ2-2; 8 bases align to TRBD2. Germline V gene sequence: CDR1 LGHNA, CDR2 YNFKEQ. The CDR3 loop spans 18 amino acids. With 0 bases clipped from V and 5 bases from J, the junction kept 11 bases outside the gene matches. The CDR3 DNA follows: TGTGCCAGCAGCCAAGAACCCGGGGGGGCGCGGAAAACCGGGGAGCTGTTTTTT. As protein: CASSQEPGGARKTGELFF.

This CDR3 is CASSSDSGASEQYF. CDR3 coding DNA: TGTGCCAGCAGCTCTGACTCAGGGGCGTCCGAGCAGTACTTC. The chain carries TRBV7-9 and TRBJ2-7, with a tentative D call TRBD1 (6 bases). V lost 4 bases to trimming and J lost 6 bases, with 16 bases between them. Germline CDR1 and CDR2: SEHNR and FQNEAQ (reference sequence). This CDR3 region has 14 residues. The whole variable domain, remainder taken from reference TRBV7-9 and TRBJ2-7, is DTGVSQNPRHKITKRGQNVTFRCDPISEHNRLYWYRQTLGQGPEFLTYFQNEAQLEKSRLLSDRFSAERPKGSFSTLEIQRTEQGDSAMYLCASSSDSGASEQYFGPGTRLTVT.

The rearrangement links TRBV19 to TRBJ2-2; 12 bases line up with TRBD1. This CDR3 comprises 19 residues. Per germline, CDR1 LNHDA and CDR2 SQIVND (reference sequence). Losses at the gene ends were 2 bases for V and 6 bases for J; bases not matched to a gene: 13. CDR3 sequence: CASSIFRDRGQMGAGELFF. In DNA, the CDR3 is TGTGCCAGTAGTATATTCCGGGACAGGGGGCAAATGGGGGCCGGGGAGCTGTTTTTT.

V usage is TRBV7-2 and J usage is TRBJ1-1, with D possibly TRBD1 on 5 matching bases. V lost 1 base and J 0 bases, leaving 9 bases between the germline ends. In germline, CDR1 is SGHTA, CDR2 FQGNSA. The CDR3 contains 15 residues. The CDR3 loop is CASSLVAGLNTEAFF. In nucleotides, the CDR3 is TGTGCCAGCAGCTTAGTCGCAGGGTTGAACACTGAAGCTTTCTTT.

V gene TRBV3-1 (or the pseudogene TRBV3-2) combines with J gene TRBJ2-5, with 13 bases lining up with TRBD2. The CDR3 contains 15 residues. From germline, CDR1 is LGHDT and CDR2 YNNKEL (reference sequence). Trimming removed 4 bases from V and 7 bases from J; junction bases left unmatched: 6. The CDR3 nucleotides read TGTGCCAGCAGCCCACTAGCGGGGGGGCAGGTGACCCAGTACTTC. Translating gives CASSPLAGGQVTQYF.

This chain joins TRBV4-1 and TRBJ2-5, with 7 bases that match TRBD1. V trimming: 4 bases; J trimming: 1 base; junction bases outside the gene matches: 12. In germline, CDR1 is MGHRA, CDR2 YSYEKL. The CDR3 spans 17 residues. CDR3 sequence: CASSPEPGQTVQETQYF. Here the CDR3 DNA reads TGCGCCAGCAGCCCGGAGCCGGGACAGACGGTCCAAGAGACCCAGTACTTC.

V and J are TRBV20-1 and TRBJ1-1, with D hard to call. The ends were cut back, 3 bases at V and 4 bases at J, with 18 bases in the middle. Germline CDR1 is DFQATT and CDR2 is SNEGSKA (reference sequence). The CDR3 covers 15 residues. The CDR3 loop is CSASRAGTLGTEAFF. CDR3 nucleotides: TGCAGTGCTAGTCGCGCAGGTACGTTAGGCACTGAAGCTTTCTTT.

V usage is TRBV5-6 and J usage is TRBJ2-3; 9 bases are a match to TRBD2. This CDR3 has 16 residues. The V and J ends lost 4 bases and 1 base, in that order; junction bases with no gene match: 7. Germline lookup yields CDR1 SGHDT and CDR2 YYEEEE. The chain's CDR3 is CASSPLASGGTDTQYF. In DNA, the CDR3 is TGTGCCAGCAGCCCCCTGGCTAGCGGGGGCACAGATACGCAGTATTTT.

In its sample, this clone was seen once. V and J are TRBV7-9 and TRBJ2-7, with D maybe TRBD2 (5 bases). This CDR3 has 16 residues. Germline V lookup: CDR1 SEHNR, CDR2 FQNEAQ (reference sequence). Deletions cut 5 bases from V and 6 bases from J, with 23 bases between. CDR3 bases: TGTGCCAGCAGCCCGACCGGTGGACCTGGGCGGGTCGAGCAGTACTTC. This encodes CASSPTGGPGRVEQYF.

This chain links TRBV7-6 with TRBJ2-2; 7 nucleotides line up with TRBD1. V shed 4 bases and J 6 bases; nucleotides not matched to a gene: 8. The CDR3 sequence is 15 residues long. Per the germline V gene, CDR1 is SGHVS and CDR2 is FNYEAQ. This CDR3 reads CASSSGTARAGELFF. The CDR3, as DNA: TGTGCCAGCAGCTCAGGGACAGCCAGAGCCGGGGAGCTGTTTTTT.

The V call is TRBV5-1, the J call TRBJ1-2; D unresolved. Trimming removed 4 bases at V and 8 bases at J, with 18 bases between. The CDR3 extends over 14 amino acids. Germline V CDR1 and CDR2: SGHRS, YFSETQ. CDR3 coding DNA: TGCGCCAGCAGCACAATAACCGGGGAGGAGGGCTACACCTTC. It translates to CASSTITGEEGYTF.

The CDR3 reads CASSPRPFVTGGAKEAFF. CDR3 sequence (DNA): TGTGCCAGCAGCCCCCGACCGTTCGTAACAGGGGGCGCAAAGGAAGCTTTCTTT. The chain recombines TRBV3-1 (or the pseudogene TRBV3-2) with TRBJ1-1; 9 nucleotides match TRBD1. This CDR3 is 18 amino acids long. CDR1 and CDR2 (germline): LGHDT, YNNKEL (reference sequence). V shed 4 bases and J 8 bases; nucleotides not matched to a gene: 20.